This T cell receptor (beta chain) comes out of a study of T cell responses to AZD1222 COVID-19 vaccine. Broader study findings: An increase in Spike-specific TCR breadth and depth was observed after two AZD1222 doses. Reportedly, nearly half the spike-specific TCRs target unmutated variant regions.

The V segment lost 1 base and the J segment 2 bases; nucleotides outside the gene matches: 3. The CDR3 totals 16 residues. The germline gives CDR1 SGHVS, CDR2 FNYEAQ. Here immunoSEQ multiplex PCR was the method, and the copy in TCRdb shows in-frame clones only, minus some. This table has around 180,000 clones, approximately 86% appearing once. Details on this clone: Its antigen is currently unknown.

The clonotype originates from an adult in good health. The sequences come from peripheral blood, collected on day 0 of AZD1222 vaccination. This chain joins TRBV7-6 and TRBJ2-7; 12 bases agree with TRBD2. CDR3 sequence: CASSLVRTSGAYEQYF. CDR3 sequence (DNA): TGTGCCAGCAGCTTAGTACGGACTAGCGGGGCCTACGAGCAGTACTTC.